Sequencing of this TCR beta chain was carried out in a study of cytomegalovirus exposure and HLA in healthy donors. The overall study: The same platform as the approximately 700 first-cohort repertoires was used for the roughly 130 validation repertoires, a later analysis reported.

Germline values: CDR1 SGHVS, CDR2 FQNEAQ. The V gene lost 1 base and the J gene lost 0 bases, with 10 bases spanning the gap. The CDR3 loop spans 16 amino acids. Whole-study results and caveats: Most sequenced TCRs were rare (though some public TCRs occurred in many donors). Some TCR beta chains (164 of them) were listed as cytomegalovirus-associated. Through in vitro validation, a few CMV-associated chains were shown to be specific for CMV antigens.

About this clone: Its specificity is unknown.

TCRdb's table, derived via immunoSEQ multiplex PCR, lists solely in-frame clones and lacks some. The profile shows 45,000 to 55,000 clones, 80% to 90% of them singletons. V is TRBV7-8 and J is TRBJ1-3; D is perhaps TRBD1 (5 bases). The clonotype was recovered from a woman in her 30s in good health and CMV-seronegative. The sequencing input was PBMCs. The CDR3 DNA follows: TGTGCCAGCAGCTTAGGGAGGGGCCCCTCTGGAAACACCATATATTTT. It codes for CASSLGRGPSGNTIYF.